This T cell receptor (beta chain) was identified in a study of T cells in Graves' hyperthyroidism and ophthalmopathy. At least ten counts were recorded for this clonotype. Its antigen remains unidentified. Study-wide findings and caveats: Ophthalmopathy, as predicted by the model, came a median approximately 5.9 months after the prediction. Stable hyperthyroidism was told apart from ophthalmopathy by a model built on 13 V-J features.

Trimming pared 6 bases from V and 0 bases from J, leaving 12 bases between. This CDR3 has 15 amino acids. The CDR3 regions of TCR beta were amplified from RNA transcripts. Initially, a first-round RT-PCR of the TCR CDR3 employed the HTBI primer set. TCRdb analysed the multiplex PCR reads with MiXCR anew, one entry per CDR3 protein. Altogether fewer than 650,000 distinct CDR3 sequences are present, under 15% being singletons, with the ten largest covering 4.3%. The chain links TRBV12-3 or TRBV12-4 to TRBJ1-3; D remains ambiguous. The receptor was derived from a woman in her 40s with Graves' ophthalmopathy. Sequenced material: blood. The CDR3 loop reads CASRGTVSSGNTIYF. The CDR3 coding sequence is TGTGCCAGCAGAGGAACAGTGAGCTCTGGAAACACCATATATTTT.